Listed below are T cell receptor beta chains from one sample, sequenced in a study of blood T cell repertoires in COVID-19. The data were produced by immunoSEQ multiplex PCR, yet TCRdb's version contains in-frame clones alone and is incomplete. Found here are just over 95,000 clones, approximately 82% of them singletons; the top ten hold 4.1%. Material for sequencing was peripheral blood. These receptors all come from a man aged 60 to 69 with acute or convalescent COVID-19. Both conserved end residues are part of each CDR3. A D gene is named only where the DNA matches it firmly. A clone size is listed for some rows: how often the clone was seen (once, few, many), or a class if it is expanded.

j_gene: TRBJ2-1; abundance: once; d_gene: NA; v_gene: TRBV5-6; CDR3nt: TGTGCCAGCAGCTTGCGGCAGGGTCAGGAGTTCTTC; CDR3aa: CASSLRQGQEFF
j_gene: TRBJ1-2; abundance: few; d_gene: TRBD1; v_gene: TRBV4-1; CDR3nt: TGCGCCAGCAGCCAACCCGACAGGGAGCATCGGGGCTACACCTTC; CDR3aa: CASSQPDREHRGYTF
j_gene: TRBJ1-1; abundance: NA; d_gene: NA; v_gene: TRBV20-1; CDR3nt: TGCAGTGCTAGGAGCGACACTGAAGCTTTCTTT; CDR3aa: CSARSDTEAFF
j_gene: TRBJ2-7; abundance: few; d_gene: TRBD1; v_gene: TRBV10-3; CDR3nt: TGTGCCATCAGTGAGTCCCAGGGGGCGATGATCGAGCAGTACTTC; CDR3aa: CAISESQGAMIEQYF
j_gene: TRBJ2-1; abundance: NA; d_gene: NA; v_gene: TRBV12-3/TRBV12-4; CDR3nt: TGTGCCAGCAGTCTTAGCGGCGGTGAGCAGTTCTTC; CDR3aa: CASSLSGGEQFF
j_gene: TRBJ2-2; abundance: NA; d_gene: TRBD2; v_gene: TRBV10-3; CDR3nt: TGTGCCACCTTAGAGCGGGAGGACACCGGGGAGCTGTTTTTT; CDR3aa: CATLEREDTGELFF
j_gene: TRBJ2-2; abundance: NA; d_gene: NA; v_gene: TRBV4-1; CDR3nt: TGCGCCAGCACCCTCAACCCGCCGACACGGAACACCGGGGAGCTGTTTTTT; CDR3aa: CASTLNPPTRNTGELFF
j_gene: TRBJ1-3; abundance: once; d_gene: TRBD1; v_gene: TRBV7-2; CDR3nt: TGTGCCAGCAGCCCACAGGGGGCGCGTGGAAACACCATATATTTT; CDR3aa: CASSPQGARGNTIYF
j_gene: TRBJ1-5; abundance: NA; d_gene: NA; v_gene: TRBV19; CDR3nt: TGTGCCAGTAGTACCCACAGGGAAGGACAGCCCCAGCATTTT; CDR3aa: CASSTHREGQPQHF
j_gene: TRBJ2-5; abundance: once; d_gene: TRBD1; v_gene: TRBV6-5; CDR3nt: TGTGCCAGCAGGCCCACTAGGACAGGGGAGACCCAGTACTTC; CDR3aa: CASRPTRTGETQYF
j_gene: TRBJ2-1; abundance: once; d_gene: NA; v_gene: TRBV11-3; CDR3nt: TGTGCCAGCAGCCAGGGGTCCGGGACTACCGGGACGGGTGAGCAGTTCTTC; CDR3aa: CASSQGSGTTGTGEQFF
j_gene: TRBJ2-7; abundance: NA; d_gene: TRBD2; v_gene: TRBV11-2; CDR3nt: TGTGCCAGCAGCCAAACTAGCGGCGAGCAGTACTTC; CDR3aa: CASSQTSGEQYF
j_gene: TRBJ1-1; abundance: many; d_gene: NA; v_gene: TRBV5-8; CDR3nt: TGTGCCAGCAGCTCGGGGACAAGCATGAACACTGAAGCTTTCTTT; CDR3aa: CASSSGTSMNTEAFF
j_gene: TRBJ2-3; abundance: NA; d_gene: TRBD2; v_gene: TRBV19; CDR3nt: TGTGCCAGTAGGGCTAGCGGGGCCACAGATACGCAGTATTTT; CDR3aa: CASRASGATDTQYF
j_gene: TRBJ1-6; abundance: NA; d_gene: NA; v_gene: TRBV5-1; CDR3nt: TGCGCCAGCAGCTCACAGAGTCCGGATAATTCACCCCTCCACTTT; CDR3aa: CASSSQSPDNSPLHF
j_gene: TRBJ2-2; abundance: few; d_gene: NA; v_gene: TRBV2; CDR3nt: TGTGCCAGCAGTGACGGTTACGGGGAGCTGTTTTTT; CDR3aa: CASSDGYGELFF
j_gene: TRBJ1-5; abundance: NA; d_gene: TRBD1; v_gene: TRBV6-2/TRBV6-3; CDR3nt: TGTGCCAGCAGCTCCCGGGAGGGGGCAAGGTTTCGGGGGAATCAGCCCCAGCATTTT; CDR3aa: CASSSREGARFRGNQPQHF
j_gene: TRBJ2-5; abundance: many; d_gene: NA; v_gene: TRBV7-2; CDR3nt: TGTGCCAGCAGCTTGCACATACTAGCTGGACAAGAGACCCAGTACTTC; CDR3aa: CASSLHILAGQETQYF
j_gene: TRBJ2-3; abundance: NA; d_gene: NA; v_gene: TRBV21-1; CDR3nt: TGTGCCAGCACCCCCTTTGTGGGAGGGTTGGATACGCAGTATTTT; CDR3aa: CASTPFVGGLDTQYF
j_gene: TRBJ1-5; abundance: once; d_gene: TRBD1; v_gene: TRBV10-2; CDR3nt: TGCGCCAGCAGTGAGGGGGACAGGGTACATCATCAGCCCCAGCATTTT; CDR3aa: CASSEGDRVHHQPQHF
j_gene: TRBJ2-2; abundance: NA; d_gene: NA; v_gene: TRBV7-9; CDR3nt: TGTGCCAGCAGCTCGGGACAACCTGGGACCGGGGAGCTGTTTTTT; CDR3aa: CASSSGQPGTGELFF
j_gene: TRBJ1-2; abundance: NA; d_gene: NA; v_gene: TRBV28; CDR3nt: TGTGCCAGCAGTCCCACCGACAAAGCTCGCTATGGCTACACCTTC; CDR3aa: CASSPTDKARYGYTF
j_gene: TRBJ2-7; abundance: once; d_gene: NA; v_gene: TRBV11-1; CDR3nt: TGTGCCAGCAGTATTCAGAACTACGAGCAGTACTTC; CDR3aa: CASSIQNYEQYF
j_gene: TRBJ2-2; abundance: NA; d_gene: NA; v_gene: TRBV5-1; CDR3nt: TGCGCCAGCAGCTTGGATCAGGGTAACACCGGGGAGCTGTTTTTT; CDR3aa: CASSLDQGNTGELFF
j_gene: TRBJ2-5; abundance: NA; d_gene: NA; v_gene: TRBV11-2; CDR3nt: TGTGCCAGCAGCCCTAGCCTAGAAAAGGCCCGCGAGACCCAGTACTTC; CDR3aa: CASSPSLEKARETQYF
j_gene: TRBJ2-2; abundance: NA; d_gene: TRBD1; v_gene: TRBV5-1; CDR3nt: TGCGCCAGCAGCCCCGGGACAGCGAACACCGGGGAGCTGTTTTTT; CDR3aa: CASSPGTANTGELFF
j_gene: TRBJ1-2; abundance: many; d_gene: NA; v_gene: TRBV7-8; CDR3nt: TGTGCCAGCAGCCCGGACAGAAACTATGGCTACACCTTC; CDR3aa: CASSPDRNYGYTF